This T cell receptor (beta chain) derives from a study of T cell changes during pregnancy in multiple sclerosis. The CDR3 is 13 amino acids. Germline V gene sequence: CDR1 MNHNS, CDR2 SASEGT. V lost 10 bases and J lost 2, with 15 bases in between. Measured with immunoSEQ multiplex PCR; TCRdb has only the in-frame clones, and not every one. The table records 30,000 to 45,000 clones, 89% of them present only once. This chain uses TRBV6-1 with TRBJ2-7; tentatively, D is TRBD1 (5 bases). Source: CD8+ T cells from peripheral blood mononuclear cells, taken in the third trimester of pregnancy. The sequence came from a female donor with multiple sclerosis, enrolled in a pregnancy study. CDR3 nucleotides: TGTGCCACCTCAGATACAGGAGCCTACGAGCAGTACTTC. It is translated as CATSDTGAYEQYF.